This T cell receptor beta chain was identified in a study of cytomegalovirus exposure and HLA in healthy donors. Turning to the study itself: An earlier analysis found 95 million to 140 million unique TCR beta sequences from around 180 million T cells.

General study results and limits: What a later analysis reportedly showed was that an Asian-associated ancestry cluster had fewer N-insertions than the approximately 720-donor mean. Many donors shared some public TCRs, even though most TCR sequences were rare. V- and J-gene trimming of TCR beta was linked (in a later analysis) to a missense DCLRE1C variant.

Deletions cut 8 bases from V and 1 base from J, with 20 bases between. This CDR3 contains 15 residues. CDR1 SQVTM and CDR2 ANQGSEA come from the germline V gene. PCR primers comprised 60 Vbeta and 13 Jbeta primers. Sequencing used immunoSEQ multiplex PCR; TCRdb keeps in-frame clones, though not all of them. In the table there are 90,000 to 150,000 clones, about 70% of which are singletons. Concerning this clone itself: Its cognate antigen is unknown.

The chain recombines TRBV29-1 with TRBJ1-2, with D possibly matching TRBD1 (5 bases). This clonotype was sampled from a human donor in good health. Sequenced: PBMCs. The CDR3 loop reads CSIATQQGINYGYTF. CDR3 DNA sequence: TGCAGCATAGCCACCCAGCAGGGAATTAACTATGGCTACACCTTC.